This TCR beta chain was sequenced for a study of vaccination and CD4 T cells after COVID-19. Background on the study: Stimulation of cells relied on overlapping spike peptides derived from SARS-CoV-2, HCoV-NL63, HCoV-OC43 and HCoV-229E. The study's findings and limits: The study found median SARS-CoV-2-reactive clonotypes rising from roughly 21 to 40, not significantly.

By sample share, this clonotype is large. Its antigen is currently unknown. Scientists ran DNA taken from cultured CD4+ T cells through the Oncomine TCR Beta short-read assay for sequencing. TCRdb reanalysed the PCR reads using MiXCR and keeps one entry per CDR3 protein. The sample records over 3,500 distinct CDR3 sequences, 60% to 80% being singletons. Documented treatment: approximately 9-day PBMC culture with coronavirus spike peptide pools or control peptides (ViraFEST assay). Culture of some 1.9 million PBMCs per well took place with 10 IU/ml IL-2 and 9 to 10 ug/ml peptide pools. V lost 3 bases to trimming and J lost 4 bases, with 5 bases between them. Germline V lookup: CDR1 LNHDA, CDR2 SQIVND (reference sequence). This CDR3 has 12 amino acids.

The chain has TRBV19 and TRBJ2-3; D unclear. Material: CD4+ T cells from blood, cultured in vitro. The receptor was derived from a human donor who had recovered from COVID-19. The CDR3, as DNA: TGTGCCAGTAGTATGTGGGCAGATACGCAGTATTTT. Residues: CASSMWADTQYF.